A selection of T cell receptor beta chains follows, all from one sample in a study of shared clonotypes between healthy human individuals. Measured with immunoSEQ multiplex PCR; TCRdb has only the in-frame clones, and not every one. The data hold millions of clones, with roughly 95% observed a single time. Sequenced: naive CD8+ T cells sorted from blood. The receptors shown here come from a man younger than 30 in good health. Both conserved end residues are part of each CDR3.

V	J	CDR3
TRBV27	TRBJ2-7	CASSFSGSHYEQYF
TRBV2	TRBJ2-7	CASSEIYPSGATYEQYF
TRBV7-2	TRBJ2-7	CASSSLGGFPDEQYF
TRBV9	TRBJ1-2	CASSVEITGSNYGYTF
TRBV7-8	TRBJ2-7	CASSLDLSFTFHEQYF
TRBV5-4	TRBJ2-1	CASTGTSGGGEQFF
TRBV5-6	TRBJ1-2	CASSEGTGIPPNYGYTF
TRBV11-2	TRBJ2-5	CASREGGQETQYF
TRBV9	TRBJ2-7	CASSGTSYEQYF
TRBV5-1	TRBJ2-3	CASSLVGGGLDTQYF
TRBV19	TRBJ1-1	CASSPRDTEAFF
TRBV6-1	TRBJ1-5	CASSDTGGYVGNQPQHF
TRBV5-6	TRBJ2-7	CASSFPRESSYEQYF
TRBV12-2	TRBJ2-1	CASRPTKLIYNEQFF
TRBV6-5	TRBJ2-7	CASAPTTSAIYEQYF
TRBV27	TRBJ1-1	CASSPGTVLNTEAFF
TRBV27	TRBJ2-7	CASSYQGGEQYF
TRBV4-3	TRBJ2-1	CASSQDYSRGDEQFF
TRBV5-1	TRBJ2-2	CASSWTAGELFF
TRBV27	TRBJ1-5	CASSRQGANQPQHF
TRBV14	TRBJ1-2	CASSSPWDGYTF
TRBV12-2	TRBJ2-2	CAFGAGLLRCAGELFF
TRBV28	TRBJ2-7	CASNPAGGGYEQYF
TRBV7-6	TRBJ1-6	CASSLANSPLHF
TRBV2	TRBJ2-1	CASTVLGGPAYNEQFF
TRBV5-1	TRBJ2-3	CASSFSRSDTDTQYF
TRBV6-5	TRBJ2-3	CASSSKREAIGDTQYF
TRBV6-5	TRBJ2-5	CATSPGLLGETQYF
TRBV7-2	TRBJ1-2	CASSLVFDWGWTGNGYTF
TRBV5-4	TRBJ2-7	CASSLAITAGEQYF
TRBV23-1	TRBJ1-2	CASSLEDNGYGYTF
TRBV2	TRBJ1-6	CASSVLPAGNSPLHF
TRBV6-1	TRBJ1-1	CASSPRLENTEAFF
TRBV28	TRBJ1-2	CASSLYLRDRLYGYTF
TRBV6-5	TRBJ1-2	CASSYGTDFYGYTF
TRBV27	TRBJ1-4	CASSSTGAKEKLFF
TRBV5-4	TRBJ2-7	CASSLFQVGAYEQYF
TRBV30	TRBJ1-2	CACGGEDGGYTF
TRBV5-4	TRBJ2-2	CASSLYGGWLFF
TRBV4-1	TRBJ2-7	CASSHSAAGAAYEQYF
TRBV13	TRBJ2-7	CASSLGGSAYEQYF
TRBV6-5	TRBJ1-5	CASSPSLSINQPQHF
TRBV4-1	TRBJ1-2	CASSQDALFGYTF
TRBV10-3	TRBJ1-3	CAISDTSSGNTIYF
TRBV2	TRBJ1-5	CASSPGTASNQPQHF
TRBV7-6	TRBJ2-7	CASSADRTGDPYEQYF
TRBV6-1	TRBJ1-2	CASRDPPTGHYGYTF
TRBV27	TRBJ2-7	CASSSSGGPYEQYF
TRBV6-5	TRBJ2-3	CASSYSQGTTTDTQYF
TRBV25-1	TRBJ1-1	CASSVGLNTEAFF
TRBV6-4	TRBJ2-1	CASSPDRGNEQFF